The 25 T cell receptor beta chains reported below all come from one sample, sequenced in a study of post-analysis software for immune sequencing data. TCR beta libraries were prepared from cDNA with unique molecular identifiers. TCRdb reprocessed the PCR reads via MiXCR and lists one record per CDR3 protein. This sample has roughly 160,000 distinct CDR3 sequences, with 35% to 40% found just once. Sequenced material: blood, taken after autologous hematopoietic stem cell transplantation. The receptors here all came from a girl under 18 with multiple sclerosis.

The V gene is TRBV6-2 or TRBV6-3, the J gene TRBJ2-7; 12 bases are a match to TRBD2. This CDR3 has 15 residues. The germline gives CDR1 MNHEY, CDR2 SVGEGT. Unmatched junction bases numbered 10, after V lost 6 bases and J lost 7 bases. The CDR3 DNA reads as TGTGCCAGCAGACCCGGACTAGCGGGAACCCAGGAGCAGTACTTC. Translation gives CASRPGLAGTQEQYF.

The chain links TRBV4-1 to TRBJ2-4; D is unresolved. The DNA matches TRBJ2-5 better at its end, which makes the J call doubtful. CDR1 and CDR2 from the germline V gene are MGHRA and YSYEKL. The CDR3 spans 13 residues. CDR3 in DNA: TGCGCCAGCAGCCAAGGCGGAGTGGGGACCCAGTACTTC. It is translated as CASSQGGVGTQYF.

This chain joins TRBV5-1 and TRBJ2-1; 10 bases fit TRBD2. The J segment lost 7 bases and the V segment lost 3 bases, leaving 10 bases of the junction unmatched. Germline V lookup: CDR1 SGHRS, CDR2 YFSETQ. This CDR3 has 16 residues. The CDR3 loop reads CASSSSSGRVLNEQFF. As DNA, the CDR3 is TGCGCCAGCAGCTCGAGCAGCGGGAGGGTTTTGAATGAGCAGTTCTTC.

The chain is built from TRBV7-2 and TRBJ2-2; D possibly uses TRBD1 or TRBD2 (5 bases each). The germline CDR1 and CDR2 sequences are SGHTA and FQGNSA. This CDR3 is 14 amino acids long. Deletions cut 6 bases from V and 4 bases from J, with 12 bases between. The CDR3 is CASRLRDLTGELFF. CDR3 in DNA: TGTGCCAGCAGGCTCAGGGACCTCACCGGGGAGCTGTTTTTT.

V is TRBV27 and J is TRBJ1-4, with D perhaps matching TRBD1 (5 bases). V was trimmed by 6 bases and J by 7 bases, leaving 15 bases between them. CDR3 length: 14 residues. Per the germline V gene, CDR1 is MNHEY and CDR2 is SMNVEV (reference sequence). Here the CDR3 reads CASRAPGRSEKLFF. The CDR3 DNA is TGTGCCAGCAGAGCCCCGGGACGGAGTGAAAAACTGTTTTTT. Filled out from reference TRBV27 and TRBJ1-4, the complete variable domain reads EAQVTQNPRYLITVTGKKLTVTCSQNMNHEYMSWYRQDPGLGLRQIYYSMNVEVTDKGDVPEGYKVSRKEKRNFPLILESPSPNQTSLYFCASRAPGRSEKLFFGSGTQLSVL.

CDR3 in amino acids: CASSSTAAGNEQFF. Written as DNA, the CDR3 is TGTGCCAGCAGTTCAACAGCGGCGGGGAATGAGCAGTTCTTC. This chain joins TRBV6-5 and TRBJ2-1, with a possible D match to TRBD2 (6 bases). The CDR3 runs to 14 residues. The V end was cut by 4 bases, the J end by 7 bases, with 14 bases between. CDR1 is MNHEY and CDR2 is SVGAGI in the germline V gene.

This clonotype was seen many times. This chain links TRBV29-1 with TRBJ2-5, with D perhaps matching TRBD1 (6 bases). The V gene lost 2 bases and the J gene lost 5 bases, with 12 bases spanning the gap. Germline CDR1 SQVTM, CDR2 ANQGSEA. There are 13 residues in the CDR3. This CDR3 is CSVEKGRGETQYF. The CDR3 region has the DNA TGCAGCGTTGAAAAGGGCAGGGGTGAGACCCAGTACTTC. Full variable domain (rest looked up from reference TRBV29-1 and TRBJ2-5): SAVISQKPSRDICQRGTSLTIQCQVDSQVTMMFWYRQQPGQSLTLIATANQGSEATYESGFVIDKFPISRPNLTFSTLTVSNMSPEDSSIYLCSVEKGRGETQYFGPGTRLLVL.

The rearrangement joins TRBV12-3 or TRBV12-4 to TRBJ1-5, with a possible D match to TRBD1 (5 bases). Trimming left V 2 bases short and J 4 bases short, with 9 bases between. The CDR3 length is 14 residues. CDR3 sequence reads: CASSLQGMNQPQHF. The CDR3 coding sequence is TGTGCCAGCAGTTTACAGGGAATGAATCAGCCCCAGCATTTT.

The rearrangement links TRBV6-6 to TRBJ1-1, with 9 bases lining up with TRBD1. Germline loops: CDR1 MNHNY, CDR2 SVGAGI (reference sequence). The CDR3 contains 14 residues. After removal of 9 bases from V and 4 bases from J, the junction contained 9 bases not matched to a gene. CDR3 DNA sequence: TGTGCCAGTCGAACAGGGGGCAACCTCACTGAAGCTTTCTTT. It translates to CASRTGGNLTEAFF.

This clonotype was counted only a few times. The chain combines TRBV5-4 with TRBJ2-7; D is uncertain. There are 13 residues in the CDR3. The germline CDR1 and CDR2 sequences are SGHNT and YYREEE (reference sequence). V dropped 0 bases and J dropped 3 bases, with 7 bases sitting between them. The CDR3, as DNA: TGTGCCAGCAGCTTGGCTGACAACTACGAGCAGTACTTC. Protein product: CASSLADNYEQYF.

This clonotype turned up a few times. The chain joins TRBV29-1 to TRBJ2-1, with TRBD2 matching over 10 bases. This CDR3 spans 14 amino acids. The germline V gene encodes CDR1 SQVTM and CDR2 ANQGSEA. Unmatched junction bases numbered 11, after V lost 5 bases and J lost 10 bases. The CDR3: CSVRNLAGVREQFF. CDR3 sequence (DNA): TGCAGCGTTAGGAACCTAGCGGGAGTACGCGAGCAGTTCTTC.

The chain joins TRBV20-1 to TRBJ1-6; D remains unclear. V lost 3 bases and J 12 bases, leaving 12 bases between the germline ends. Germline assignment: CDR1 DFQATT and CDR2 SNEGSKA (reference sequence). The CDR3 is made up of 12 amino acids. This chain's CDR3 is CSARDGSRPLHF. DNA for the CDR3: TGCAGTGCTAGGGATGGAAGTAGACCCCTCCACTTT.

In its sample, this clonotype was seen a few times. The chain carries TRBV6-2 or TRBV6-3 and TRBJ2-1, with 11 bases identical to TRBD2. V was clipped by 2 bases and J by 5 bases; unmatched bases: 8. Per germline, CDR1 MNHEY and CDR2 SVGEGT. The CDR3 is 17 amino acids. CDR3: CASSYPFSGRAHNEQFF. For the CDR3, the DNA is TGTGCCAGCAGTTACCCATTTAGCGGGAGGGCCCACAATGAGCAGTTCTTC.

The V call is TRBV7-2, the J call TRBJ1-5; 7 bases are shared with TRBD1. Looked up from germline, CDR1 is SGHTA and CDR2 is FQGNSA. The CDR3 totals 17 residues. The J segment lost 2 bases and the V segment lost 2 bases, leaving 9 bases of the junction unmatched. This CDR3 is CASSLRTGTGGNQPQHF. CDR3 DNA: TGTGCCAGCAGCTTAAGGACTGGCACAGGGGGCAATCAGCCCCAGCATTTT.

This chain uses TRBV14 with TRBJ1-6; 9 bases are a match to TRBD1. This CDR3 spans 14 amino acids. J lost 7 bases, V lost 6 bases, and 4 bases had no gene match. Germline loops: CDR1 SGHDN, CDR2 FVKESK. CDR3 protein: CASSFGQGNSPLHF. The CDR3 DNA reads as TGTGCCAGCAGTTTTGGACAGGGGAATTCACCCCTCCACTTT.

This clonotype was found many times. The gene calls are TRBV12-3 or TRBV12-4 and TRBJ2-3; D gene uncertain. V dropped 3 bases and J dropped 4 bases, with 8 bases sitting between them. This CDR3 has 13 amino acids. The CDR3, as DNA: TGTGCCAGCAGTTTCAAAGGCGCAGATACGCAGTATTTT. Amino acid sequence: CASSFKGADTQYF.

Here the CDR3 reads CASSWSGYNEQFF. DNA of the CDR3: TGTGCCAGCAGCTGGAGCGGTTACAATGAGCAGTTCTTC. This chain uses TRBV3-1 with TRBJ2-1; weak D call: TRBD2 (5 bases). Deletions cut 5 bases from V and 4 bases from J, with 9 bases between. Germline V CDR1 and CDR2: LGHDT, YNNKEL (reference sequence). This CDR3 is built from 13 residues.

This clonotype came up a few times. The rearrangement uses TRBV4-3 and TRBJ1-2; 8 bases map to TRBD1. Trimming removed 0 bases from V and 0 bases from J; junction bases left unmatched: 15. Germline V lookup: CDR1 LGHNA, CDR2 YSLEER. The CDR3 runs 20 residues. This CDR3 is CASSQDILRGQAEANYGYTF. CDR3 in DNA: TGCGCCAGCAGCCAAGATATCCTTCGGGGACAGGCAGAAGCTAACTATGGCTACACCTTC.

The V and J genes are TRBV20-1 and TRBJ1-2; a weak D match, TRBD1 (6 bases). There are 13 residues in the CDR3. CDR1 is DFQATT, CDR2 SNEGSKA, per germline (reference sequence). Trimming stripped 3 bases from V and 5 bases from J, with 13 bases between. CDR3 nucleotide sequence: TGCAGTGCTAGTAACAGGGTGGAGTATGGCTACACCTTC. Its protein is CSASNRVEYGYTF.

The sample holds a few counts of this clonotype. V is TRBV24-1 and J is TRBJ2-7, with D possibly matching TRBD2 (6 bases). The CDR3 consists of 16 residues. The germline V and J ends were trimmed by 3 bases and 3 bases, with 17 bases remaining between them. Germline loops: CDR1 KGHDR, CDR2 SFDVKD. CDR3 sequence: CATSDLGWDCHYEQYF. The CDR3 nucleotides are TGTGCCACCAGTGATCTCGGTTGGGACTGCCACTACGAGCAGTACTTC.

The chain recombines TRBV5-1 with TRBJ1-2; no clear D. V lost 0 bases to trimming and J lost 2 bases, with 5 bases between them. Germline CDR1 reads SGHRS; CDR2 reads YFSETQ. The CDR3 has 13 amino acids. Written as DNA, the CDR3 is TGCGCCAGCAGCTTGGAACAGAACTATGGCTACACCTTC. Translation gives CASSLEQNYGYTF.

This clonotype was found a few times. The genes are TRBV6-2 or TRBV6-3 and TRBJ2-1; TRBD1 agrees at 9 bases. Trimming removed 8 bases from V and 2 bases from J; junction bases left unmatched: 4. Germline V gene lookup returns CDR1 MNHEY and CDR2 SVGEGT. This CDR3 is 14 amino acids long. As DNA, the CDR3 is TGTGCCAGCCACGGGGACAGGGCCTACAATGAGCAGTTCTTC. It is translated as CASHGDRAYNEQFF.

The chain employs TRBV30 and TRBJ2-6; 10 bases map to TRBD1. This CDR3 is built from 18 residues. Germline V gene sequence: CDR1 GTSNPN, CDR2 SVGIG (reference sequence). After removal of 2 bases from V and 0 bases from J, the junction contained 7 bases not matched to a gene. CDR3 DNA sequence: TGTGCCTGGAGTTTGGGACAGGGGCTTTTCTCTGGGGCCAACGTCCTGACTTTC. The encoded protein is CAWSLGQGLFSGANVLTF.

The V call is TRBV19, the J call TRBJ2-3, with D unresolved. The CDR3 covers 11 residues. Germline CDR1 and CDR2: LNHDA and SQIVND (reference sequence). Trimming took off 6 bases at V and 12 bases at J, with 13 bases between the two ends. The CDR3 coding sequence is TGTGCCAGTAGGATTTCGGACGTTCAGTATTTT. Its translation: CASRISDVQYF.

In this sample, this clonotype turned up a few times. For the CDR3, the DNA is TGTGCCATCTCACGCTCCCTAGCGGGGAACACAGATACGCAGTATTTT. Its translation is CAISRSLAGNTDTQYF. J is TRBJ2-3 and V is TRBV10-3; 9 nucleotides line up with TRBD2. CDR3 length: 16 residues. The V gene's germline CDR1 is ENHRY and CDR2 SYGVKD. J lost 2 bases, V lost 8 bases, and 11 bases had no gene match.